The sequence of this TCR beta chain was determined in a study of OX40 agonist ivuxolimab in advanced cancers. Study background: Two cutaneous melanoma patients and one hepatocellular carcinoma patient, three in all, had partial responses.

CDR3 length: 14 residues. Trimming cost V 8 bases and J 5 bases, with 18 bases left between them. Germline V gene data show CDR1 as SEHNR and CDR2 as FQNEAQ (reference sequence). Assay used: immunoSEQ multiplex PCR; TCRdb lists only in-frame clones, some missing. This sample carries some 30,000 clones, approximately 80% of them seen once, and the ten largest clones take more than 14%. This TCR derives from an adult with an advanced solid tumor such as melanoma, head and neck, liver or kidney cancer. This material consisted of CD4+ or CD8+ T cells sorted from blood, taken in a trial of the OX40 agonist ivuxolimab. V usage is TRBV7-9 and J usage is TRBJ2-5; D is ambiguous. CDR3 DNA sequence: TGTGCCAGCTTCTTAACCGGGCACAGCGAGACCCAGTACTTC. Its translation: CASFLTGHSETQYF.